These T cell receptor beta chains were read from a single sample in a study of neurological immune-mediated disorders. TCRdb fed the 5' RACE reads into MiXCR, producing one record per CDR3 protein. The sample lists around 67,000 distinct CDR3 sequences, around 5% occurring once. The sequencing input was PBMCs. The receptors here all came from a man between 18 and 35 years old with multiple sclerosis. Each CDR3 is given with its conserved first and last residue. The order of the fields is D gene, J gene, V gene, clone size, CDR3 protein, CDR3 DNA. The D gene is left open where the match is weak. Clone size appears in some rows only: once, few, many, or a class for an expanded clone.

d_call: NA
j_call: TRBJ2-7
v_call: TRBV2
clone_size: many
cdr3_aa: CASSPHLGSYEQYF
cdr3_nt: TGTGCCAGCAGCCCCCATCTGGGGAGCTACGAGCAGTACTTC

d_call: NA
j_call: TRBJ2-5
v_call: TRBV24-1
clone_size: many
cdr3_aa: CATSELDIRETQYF
cdr3_nt: TGTGCCACCAGTGAACTCGACATTCGGGAGACCCAGTACTTC

d_call: NA
j_call: TRBJ2-3
v_call: TRBV20-1
clone_size: many
cdr3_aa: CSARSGQDTQYF
cdr3_nt: TGCAGTGCCCGATCGGGGCAAGATACGCAGTATTTT

d_call: NA
j_call: TRBJ2-4
v_call: TRBV4-3
clone_size: many
cdr3_aa: CASSQEIGGKNIQYF
cdr3_nt: TGCGCCAGCAGCCAAGAGATCGGGGGAAAAAACATTCAGTACTTC

d_call: NA
j_call: TRBJ2-7
v_call: TRBV27
clone_size: many
cdr3_aa: CASSSTWGFYEQYF
cdr3_nt: TGTGCCAGCAGTTCCACTTGGGGGTTCTACGAGCAGTACTTC

d_call: NA
j_call: TRBJ1-1
v_call: TRBV12-3/TRBV12-4
clone_size: many
cdr3_aa: CASSLAGGGAFF
cdr3_nt: TGTGCCAGCAGTTTAGCCGGGGGCGGGGCTTTCTTT

d_call: NA
j_call: TRBJ2-1
v_call: TRBV5-6
clone_size: few
cdr3_aa: CASSPKTGLGQFF
cdr3_nt: TGTGCCAGCAGCCCGAAAACGGGCCTCGGGCAGTTCTTC

d_call: TRBD2
j_call: TRBJ2-1
v_call: TRBV14
clone_size: medium-sized
cdr3_aa: CASSQAQRGNEQFF
cdr3_nt: TGTGCCAGCAGCCAAGCCCAGCGGGGGAATGAGCAGTTCTTC

d_call: NA
j_call: TRBJ2-6
v_call: TRBV5-1
clone_size: many
cdr3_aa: CASSLLGVGANVLTF
cdr3_nt: TGCGCCAGCAGCTTGTTAGGGGTCGGGGCCAACGTCCTGACTTTC

d_call: NA
j_call: TRBJ1-6
v_call: TRBV4-2
clone_size: many
cdr3_aa: CASSQVAQGAWSNSPLHF
cdr3_nt: TGTGCCAGCAGCCAAGTGGCCCAGGGAGCGTGGTCTAATTCACCCCTCCACTTT

d_call: NA
j_call: TRBJ2-2
v_call: TRBV24-1
clone_size: many
cdr3_aa: CATSDNGRAGELFF
cdr3_nt: TGTGCCACCAGTGACAACGGACGAGCCGGGGAGCTGTTTTTT

d_call: NA
j_call: TRBJ1-1
v_call: TRBV9
clone_size: many
cdr3_aa: CASSVDGAGNTEAFF
cdr3_nt: TGTGCCAGCAGCGTAGACGGGGCCGGGAACACTGAAGCTTTCTTT

d_call: NA
j_call: TRBJ2-7
v_call: TRBV20-1
clone_size: many
cdr3_aa: CSASGFSVREQYF
cdr3_nt: TGCAGTGCTAGCGGTTTTAGCGTACGCGAGCAGTACTTC

d_call: NA
j_call: TRBJ2-2
v_call: TRBV19
clone_size: few
cdr3_aa: CASSEVQGNTGELFF
cdr3_nt: TGTGCCAGTAGTGAAGTACAGGGGAACACCGGGGAGCTGTTTTTT

d_call: NA
j_call: TRBJ1-1
v_call: TRBV20-1
clone_size: many
cdr3_aa: CSASRWGTEAFF
cdr3_nt: TGCAGTGCTTCCCGGTGGGGGACTGAAGCTTTCTTT

d_call: NA
j_call: TRBJ2-5
v_call: TRBV6-5
clone_size: many
cdr3_aa: CASSYSRAGWQETQYF
cdr3_nt: TGTGCCAGCAGTTACTCGAGGGCAGGGTGGCAAGAGACCCAGTACTTC

d_call: NA
j_call: TRBJ2-3
v_call: TRBV7-8
clone_size: many
cdr3_aa: CASSEKSADTQYF
cdr3_nt: TGTGCCAGCAGCGAAAAATCGGCAGATACGCAGTATTTT

d_call: TRBD1
j_call: TRBJ2-2
v_call: TRBV9
clone_size: many
cdr3_aa: CASSALTGATSNTGELFF
cdr3_nt: TGTGCCAGCAGCGCACTGACAGGGGCGACCTCGAACACCGGGGAGCTGTTTTTT

d_call: NA
j_call: TRBJ1-5
v_call: TRBV18
clone_size: many
cdr3_aa: CASSPGYLDQPQHF
cdr3_nt: TGTGCCAGCTCACCAGGCTATCTGGATCAGCCCCAGCATTTT

d_call: NA
j_call: TRBJ1-1
v_call: TRBV18
clone_size: many
cdr3_aa: CASSAANTEAFF
cdr3_nt: TGTGCCAGCTCAGCCGCGAACACTGAAGCTTTCTTT

d_call: NA
j_call: TRBJ2-7
v_call: TRBV5-1
clone_size: many
cdr3_aa: CASSSGRGSYEQYF
cdr3_nt: TGCGCCAGCAGCTCTGGGCGGGGTTCCTACGAGCAGTACTTC

d_call: NA
j_call: TRBJ2-3
v_call: TRBV12-3/TRBV12-4
clone_size: many
cdr3_aa: CASTRSRNTQYF
cdr3_nt: TGTGCCAGCACCCGAAGTAGGAATACGCAGTATTTT

d_call: NA
j_call: TRBJ1-2
v_call: TRBV25-1
clone_size: many
cdr3_aa: CASSEYLDLALYGYTF
cdr3_nt: TGTGCCAGCAGTGAATACCTCGACTTGGCCCTCTATGGCTACACCTTC

d_call: TRBD2
j_call: TRBJ2-5
v_call: TRBV15
clone_size: many
cdr3_aa: CATSNVRLAGGIEETQYF
cdr3_nt: TGTGCCACCAGCAATGTGCGACTAGCGGGAGGGATAGAAGAGACCCAGTACTTC

d_call: NA
j_call: TRBJ1-3
v_call: TRBV12-3/TRBV12-4
clone_size: many
cdr3_aa: CASRWTGNTIYF
cdr3_nt: TGTGCCAGCAGGTGGACTGGAAACACCATATATTTT

d_call: TRBD1
j_call: TRBJ1-4
v_call: TRBV12-3/TRBV12-4
clone_size: many
cdr3_aa: CASRPGQGLNEKLFF
cdr3_nt: TGTGCCAGCAGACCTGGACAGGGCCTAAATGAAAAACTGTTTTTT

d_call: NA
j_call: TRBJ2-7
v_call: TRBV5-1
clone_size: many
cdr3_aa: CASSLATRARDEQYF
cdr3_nt: TGCGCCAGCAGCTTGGCCACCAGGGCCCGCGACGAGCAGTACTTC

d_call: TRBD2
j_call: TRBJ2-2
v_call: TRBV2
clone_size: many
cdr3_aa: CASSANSGSPRTGELFF
cdr3_nt: TGTGCCAGCAGTGCCAATAGCGGGAGCCCCCGAACCGGGGAGCTGTTTTTT

d_call: NA
j_call: TRBJ1-1
v_call: TRBV6-2/TRBV6-3
clone_size: many
cdr3_aa: CASSPGEGPAEAFF
cdr3_nt: TGTGCCAGCAGCCCCGGAGAGGGCCCCGCTGAAGCTTTCTTT

d_call: TRBD1
j_call: TRBJ2-1
v_call: TRBV20-1
clone_size: many
cdr3_aa: CSAPDREFNNEQFF
cdr3_nt: TGCAGTGCCCCGGACAGGGAATTCAACAATGAGCAGTTCTTC

d_call: NA
j_call: TRBJ2-5
v_call: TRBV10-3
clone_size: many
cdr3_aa: CAISGSLGISLDGETQYF
cdr3_nt: TGTGCCATCAGTGGTAGCTTGGGAATCAGCTTGGACGGGGAGACCCAGTACTTC

d_call: NA
j_call: TRBJ2-7
v_call: TRBV29-1
clone_size: many
cdr3_aa: CSVEARYEQYF
cdr3_nt: TGCAGCGTTGAGGCGCGGTACGAGCAGTACTTC

d_call: NA
j_call: TRBJ1-1
v_call: TRBV7-6
clone_size: NA
cdr3_aa: CASSLAGSAAFF
cdr3_nt: TGTGCCAGCAGCTTAGCCGGGTCGGCGGCTTTCTTT

d_call: NA
j_call: TRBJ1-5
v_call: TRBV5-6
clone_size: NA
cdr3_aa: CASSLGQNSNQPQNF
cdr3_nt: TGTGCCAGCAGCTTGGGTCAGAATAGCAATCAGCCCCAGAATTTT

d_call: TRBD1
j_call: TRBJ2-1
v_call: TRBV29-1
clone_size: many
cdr3_aa: CSVRGTGGEFF
cdr3_nt: TGCAGCGTCCGAGGGACAGGGGGGGAGTTCTTC

d_call: NA
j_call: TRBJ2-2
v_call: TRBV29-1
clone_size: many
cdr3_aa: CSVNGLSGRPAGELFF
cdr3_nt: TGCAGCGTTAATGGACTGAGTGGGCGTCCTGCCGGGGAGCTGTTTTTT

d_call: NA
j_call: TRBJ1-1
v_call: TRBV14
clone_size: NA
cdr3_aa: CASSQGNGGAYTEAFF
cdr3_nt: TGTGCCAGCAGCCAAGGAAACGGGGGCGCCTACACTGAAGCTTTCTTT

d_call: TRBD1
j_call: TRBJ1-1
v_call: TRBV27
clone_size: many
cdr3_aa: CASTPSTGTGIMNTEAFF
cdr3_nt: TGTGCCAGCACTCCCTCTACCGGGACAGGGATCATGAACACTGAAGCTTTCTTT

d_call: TRBD1
j_call: TRBJ1-5
v_call: TRBV20-1
clone_size: many
cdr3_aa: CSAYPGQGAIHQPQHF
cdr3_nt: TGCAGTGCTTACCCGGGACAGGGGGCGATTCATCAGCCCCAGCATTTT

d_call: NA
j_call: TRBJ2-7
v_call: TRBV5-4
clone_size: many
cdr3_aa: CASSLPDWGSSYEQYF
cdr3_nt: TGTGCCAGCAGCTTGCCGGACTGGGGGAGCTCCTACGAGCAGTACTTC

d_call: NA
j_call: TRBJ1-6
v_call: TRBV21-1
clone_size: NA
cdr3_aa: CASSKRVGRGNGSPLNF
cdr3_nt: NA

d_call: NA
j_call: TRBJ2-1
v_call: TRBV7-9
clone_size: medium-sized
cdr3_aa: CASSSNEQFF
cdr3_nt: TGTGCCAGCAGCTCTAATGAGCAGTTCTTC

d_call: NA
j_call: TRBJ1-6
v_call: TRBV18
clone_size: NA
cdr3_aa: CASSRGLPNSPLHF
cdr3_nt: TGTGCCAGCTCACGGGGACTTCCTAATTCACCCCTCCACTTT

d_call: TRBD1
j_call: TRBJ1-1
v_call: TRBV5-1
clone_size: many
cdr3_aa: CASSSGQKNTEAFF
cdr3_nt: TGCGCCAGCAGCTCGGGACAGAAGAACACTGAAGCTTTCTTT

d_call: TRBD1
j_call: TRBJ2-7
v_call: TRBV12-3/TRBV12-4
clone_size: many
cdr3_aa: CASSFRGQSYEQYF
cdr3_nt: TGTGCCAGCAGTTTCAGGGGGCAATCCTACGAGCAGTACTTC

d_call: NA
j_call: TRBJ1-3
v_call: TRBV5-1
clone_size: many
cdr3_aa: CASSNSGNTIYF
cdr3_nt: TGCGCCAGCAGTAACTCTGGAAACACCATATATTTT

d_call: TRBD1
j_call: TRBJ1-4
v_call: TRBV2
clone_size: many
cdr3_aa: CASSEGRGNEKLFF
cdr3_nt: TGTGCCAGCAGTGAGGGCAGGGGGAATGAAAAACTGTTTTTT

d_call: NA
j_call: TRBJ2-5
v_call: TRBV20-1
clone_size: many
cdr3_aa: CSARSPRGPETQYF
cdr3_nt: TGCAGTGCTAGGTCCCCTCGAGGGCCAGAGACCCAGTACTTC

d_call: NA
j_call: TRBJ1-3
v_call: TRBV3-1
clone_size: many
cdr3_aa: CASSQDPGSGNTIYF
cdr3_nt: TGTGCCAGCAGCCAAGACCCCGGATCTGGAAACACCATATATTTT

d_call: TRBD2
j_call: TRBJ2-7
v_call: TRBV5-1
clone_size: many
cdr3_aa: CASSPGLAGHEQYF
cdr3_nt: TGCGCCAGCAGCCCCGGACTAGCGGGCCACGAGCAGTACTTC

d_call: NA
j_call: TRBJ1-2
v_call: TRBV5-1
clone_size: many
cdr3_aa: CASSLAPLGEGYTF
cdr3_nt: TGCGCCAGCAGCTTGGCCCCTTTGGGGGAAGGCTACACCTTC

d_call: NA
j_call: TRBJ2-7
v_call: TRBV20-1
clone_size: many
cdr3_aa: CSARDLAGSYEQYF
cdr3_nt: TGCAGTGCTAGAGACCTAGCCGGCTCCTACGAGCAGTACTTC

d_call: TRBD2
j_call: TRBJ2-1
v_call: TRBV5-1
clone_size: many
cdr3_aa: CASSLAWRGGLDEQFF
cdr3_nt: TGCGCCAGCAGCTTGGCTTGGCGGGGGGGCCTGGATGAGCAGTTCTTC

d_call: TRBD1
j_call: TRBJ1-1
v_call: TRBV20-1
clone_size: many
cdr3_aa: CSARTGQGAYTEAFF
cdr3_nt: TGCAGTGCTAGAACTGGCCAGGGGGCGTACACTGAAGCTTTCTTT

d_call: TRBD1
j_call: TRBJ1-2
v_call: TRBV5-1
clone_size: many
cdr3_aa: CASSLGLTGGYGYTF
cdr3_nt: TGCGCCAGCAGCTTGGGTTTAACAGGGGGCTATGGCTACACCTTC

d_call: TRBD1
j_call: TRBJ1-2
v_call: TRBV20-1
clone_size: many
cdr3_aa: CSASRGTGRVYGYTF
cdr3_nt: TGCAGTGCTAGCCGTGGGACAGGGCGCGTCTATGGCTACACCTTC

d_call: NA
j_call: TRBJ2-3
v_call: TRBV7-3
clone_size: many
cdr3_aa: CASSQGVRFSTDTQYF
cdr3_nt: TGTGCCAGCAGCCAGGGAGTGCGGTTTAGCACAGATACGCAGTATTTT

d_call: NA
j_call: TRBJ1-1
v_call: TRBV5-1
clone_size: many
cdr3_aa: CASSLDRVNTEAFF
cdr3_nt: TGCGCCAGCAGCTTGGACCGCGTGAACACTGAAGCTTTCTTT

d_call: NA
j_call: TRBJ1-3
v_call: TRBV7-2
clone_size: many
cdr3_aa: CASSPGPGAGNTIYF
cdr3_nt: TGTGCCAGCAGCCCCGGCCCCGGGGCTGGAAACACCATATATTTT

d_call: NA
j_call: TRBJ2-7
v_call: TRBV5-1
clone_size: many
cdr3_aa: CASSLSLSSYEQYF
cdr3_nt: TGCGCCAGCAGCTTGAGTCTCAGCTCCTACGAGCAGTACTTC